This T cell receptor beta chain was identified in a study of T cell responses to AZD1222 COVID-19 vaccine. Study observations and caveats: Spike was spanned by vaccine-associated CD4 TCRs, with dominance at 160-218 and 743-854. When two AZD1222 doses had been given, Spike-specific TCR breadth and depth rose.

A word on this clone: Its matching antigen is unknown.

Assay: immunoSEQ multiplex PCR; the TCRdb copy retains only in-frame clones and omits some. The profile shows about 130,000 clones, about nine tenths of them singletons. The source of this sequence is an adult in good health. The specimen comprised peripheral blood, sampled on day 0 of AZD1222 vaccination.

CDR3 coding DNA: TGTGCCAGCAGTGAAGCGTTGGGTACAGATACGCAGTATTTT. Protein product: CASSEALGTDTQYF. The J gene is TRBJ2-3, the V gene TRBV2, with no clear D. Deletions cut 0 bases from V and 3 bases from J, with 7 bases between. CDR1 is SNHLY, CDR2 FYNNEI, per germline. CDR3 length: 14 amino acids.